These T cell receptor beta chains were read from a single sample in a study of neurological immune-mediated disorders. TCRdb re-called the 5' RACE reads through MiXCR, storing one row per CDR3 protein. The sample yields 53,000 or so distinct CDR3 sequences, 7% to 10% seen once. Sequencing was performed on PBMCs. The source of these receptors is a woman in her forties in good health. The CDR3 runs from the conserved cysteine through the conserved F or W. The D gene is left open where the match is weak. The size of a clone is reported for some rows only, either as once, few or many, or as a class for expanded clones.

-	medium-sized	TRBV3-1	TRBJ2-7	CASSYTGLEQYF	TGTGCCAGCAGCTATACAGGGTTGGAGCAGTACTTC
-	many	TRBV7-2	TRBJ1-2	CASSFRLGYTF	TGTGCCAGCAGCTTTCGTCTGGGCTACACCTTC
-	many	TRBV6-2/TRBV6-3	TRBJ1-2	CASMDGPPANYGYTF	TGTGCCAGCATGGACGGACCGCCAGCTAACTATGGCTACACCTTC
-	many	TRBV20-1	TRBJ2-7	CSGLGGASYEQYF	TGCAGTGGGCTGGGGGGGGCCTCCTACGAGCAGTACTTC
-	many	TRBV7-7	TRBJ2-1	CASSSPGPISYNEQFF	TGTGCCAGCAGCTCCCCAGGCCCCATCTCCTACAATGAGCAGTTCTTC
-	many	TRBV9	TRBJ1-2	CASSVNYGYTF	TGTGCCAGCAGCGTAAACTATGGCTACACCTTC
TRBD2	-	TRBV30	TRBJ2-1	CAWSTSSWEGSEQFF	TGTGCCTGGAGTACCTCGTCGTGGGAGGGCAGTGAGCAGTTCTTC
TRBD2	many	TRBV5-1	TRBJ2-1	CASSSGLAGANEQFF	TGCGCCAGCAGCTCCGGACTAGCGGGAGCGAATGAGCAGTTCTTC
-	many	TRBV6-2/TRBV6-3	TRBJ2-1	CASTDGPPWDNEQFF	TGTGCCAGCACCGACGGGCCCCCCTGGGACAATGAGCAGTTCTTC
-	many	TRBV4-3	TRBJ2-7	CASSQDLRDGYEQYF	TGCGCCAGCAGCCAAGATCTACGGGACGGATACGAGCAGTACTTC